The clone carrying this TCR beta chain was counted a few times. Germline V gives CDR1 SNHLY, CDR2 FYNNEI. With 6 bases removed from V and 7 bases from J, the gap between germline ends came to 13 bases. The CDR3 covers 13 residues. The entry originates in a study of radiotherapy plus CTLA-4 blockade in lung cancer. The assay was immunoSEQ multiplex PCR, and TCRdb's table has in-frame clones only and misses some. The repertoire includes tens of thousands of clones, around 80% of them detected once, and more than 8.5% sits in the top ten. The source was peripheral blood, collected from a patient treated with radiotherapy plus ipilimumab. The V call is TRBV2, the J call TRBJ1-5, with D perhaps TRBD1 (5 bases). The clonotype comes from a human donor with non-small cell lung cancer who had a complete response to radiotherapy plus ipilimumab. For the CDR3, the DNA is TGTGCCAGCAGCGAGGGGCGGAGGCAGCCCCAGCATTTT. The encoded protein is CASSEGRRQPQHF.